This is a list of T cell receptor beta chains from one sample in a study of CD8 T cells in ankylosing spondylitis. A single record per CDR3 protein comes from TCRdb applying MiXCR to the 5' RACE reads. Among fewer than 250,000 distinct CDR3 sequences, under 12% were seen once, and the ten largest hold approximately 2.5%. The sample taken for sequencing was blood, either unsorted or a sorted T cell fraction (not recorded which). All receptors derive from a male donor with ankylosing spondylitis or in good health (not recorded which). CDR3s include the opening cysteine and the closing phenylalanine or tryptophan. Fields, in order: clone size, V gene, J gene, D gene, CDR3 protein, CDR3 DNA. The D gene is left open where the match is weak. Only part of the rows carry a size: once, few, many, or a class if the clone is expanded.

size: many
V: TRBV15
J: TRBJ2-7
D: -
CDR3: CATSRDYHYEQYF
DNA: TGTGCCACCAGCAGAGATTACCACTACGAGCAGTACTTC

size: many
V: TRBV27
J: TRBJ2-7
D: TRBD2
CDR3: CASSPLPGLATYEQYF
DNA: TGTGCCAGCAGTCCTCTCCCCGGACTAGCAACCTACGAGCAGTACTTC

size: many
V: TRBV7-6
J: TRBJ2-3
D: TRBD2
CDR3: CASSHTSGHRTDTQYF
DNA: TGTGCCAGCAGCCACACTAGCGGACACCGCACAGATACGCAGTATTTT

size: many
V: TRBV7-9
J: TRBJ2-1
D: TRBD1
CDR3: CASSSDRGGNEQFF
DNA: TGTGCCAGCAGCTCAGACAGGGGAGGCAATGAGCAGTTCTTC

size: -
V: TRBV3-1
J: TRBJ2-1
D: -
CDR3: CASSQGPGSSYNEQFF
DNA: TGTGCCAGCAGCCAAGGCCCGGGGAGCTCCTACAATGAGCAGTTCTTC

size: many
V: TRBV5-1
J: TRBJ2-1
D: TRBD2
CDR3: CASSLAMASGGHYNEQFF
DNA: TGCGCCAGCAGCTTGGCCATGGCTAGCGGGGGGCACTACAATGAGCAGTTCTTC

size: many
V: TRBV29-1
J: TRBJ2-5
D: -
CDR3: CSVDQGTAETQYF
DNA: TGCAGCGTTGACCAGGGAACCGCGGAGACCCAGTACTTC

size: -
V: TRBV18
J: TRBJ2-7
D: -
CDR3: CASSGGTSYEQYF
DNA: TGTGCCAGCTCAGGGGGGACCTCCTACGAGCAGTACTTC

size: many
V: TRBV5-6
J: TRBJ1-1
D: -
CDR3: CASSFGLMNTEAFF
DNA: TGTGCCAGCAGCTTCGGGCTCATGAACACTGAAGCTTTCTTT

size: -
V: TRBV11-2
J: TRBJ2-2
D: TRBD1
CDR3: CASRPDRERELFF
DNA: TGTGCCAGCAGACCCGACAGGGAAAGGGAGCTGTTTTTT

size: many
V: TRBV9
J: TRBJ1-6
D: -
CDR3: CASSSAPGANSPLHF
DNA: TGTGCCAGCAGCTCCGCCCCCGGGGCAAATTCACCCCTCCACTTT

size: -
V: TRBV7-9
J: TRBJ2-1
D: TRBD2
CDR3: CASSSPSGVSYNEQFF
DNA: TGTGCCAGCAGCTCACCCAGCGGGGTCTCCTACAATGAGCAGTTCTTC

size: many
V: TRBV7-8
J: TRBJ2-7
D: TRBD2
CDR3: CASSLAAGVIYEQYF
DNA: TGTGCCAGCAGCTTAGCCGCGGGAGTCATCTACGAGCAGTACTTC